This T cell receptor (beta chain) appears in the sequencing data of a study of blood T cell repertoires in COVID-19. Study-level information: Sites in the United States, Italy and Spain provided acute and convalescent COVID-19 samples. T cells, B-cell-depleted T cells, or PBMCs supplied cDNA or gDNA.

Authors' analysis steps: Amplification of reference gene primers provided the estimated nucleated cell counts. Using immunoSEQ multiplex PCR, the repertoire was profiled, and TCRdb retains in-frame clones only, with some absent. The DNA was the basis for D and trimming; V, J and clone size are from that table. The data hold 56,000 or so clones, with roughly 90% observed a single time. Germline V gene data show CDR1 as SGDLS and CDR2 as YYNGEE. The CDR3 runs to 14 residues. Trimming stripped 0 bases from V and 8 bases from J, with 12 bases between. This sequence originates from a human donor in a cohort sampled during active COVID-19. The chain joins TRBV9 to TRBJ2-1, with D uncertain. The sample was peripheral blood. As DNA, the CDR3 is TGTGCCAGCAGCGTAGCGAGTAGCTTGTATGAGCAGTTCTTC. It translates to CASSVASSLYEQFF.